This T cell receptor beta chain was found in a study of blood T cell repertoires in COVID-19. About the study: Acute and convalescent COVID-19 specimens originated in the United States, Italy and Spain. Sources were T cells, B-cell-depleted T cells, or PBMCs; the material itself was cDNA or gDNA.

Per germline, CDR1 KGHSH and CDR2 LQKENI. This CDR3 is built from 16 residues. The trim removed 3 bases at V and 0 bases at J, leaving 6 bases unmatched. Using immunoSEQ multiplex PCR, the repertoire was profiled, and TCRdb retains in-frame clones only, with some absent. This table holds roughly 150,000 clones, 75% to 80% found once. This TCR came from a woman older than 75 with acute or convalescent COVID-19. The chain employs TRBV18 and TRBJ2-3; TRBD2 aligns across 7 bases. Sequenced material: peripheral blood. The CDR3 bases are TGTGCCAGCTCACCTGCTAGCGGAGTTAGCACAGATACGCAGTATTTT. It yields the protein CASSPASGVSTDTQYF. The full variable domain, rest sourced from reference TRBV18 and TRBJ2-3, is NAGVMQNPRHLVRRRGQEARLRCSPMKGHSHVYWYRQLPEEGLKFMVYLQKENIIDESGMPKERFSAEFPKEGPSILRIQQVVRGDSAAYFCASSPASGVSTDTQYFGPGTRLTVL.